These 5 T cell receptor beta chains came from one sample sequenced in a study of blood T cell repertoires in COVID-19. The protocol was immunoSEQ multiplex PCR, while the TCRdb copy is restricted to in-frame clones and leaves out a portion. Found here are approximately 140,000 clones, roughly 84% of them singletons; the top ten hold more than 4.5%. Source material: PBMCs or T cells enriched from blood (not recorded which). Receptors were obtained from a woman between 50 and 59 years old who had been exposed to COVID-19.

As for this clone: At the DNA level, this CDR3 is encoded by other sequences in the same sample as well. This chain links TRBV12-5 with TRBJ2-3; perhaps TRBD1 as D (5 bases). The ends were cut back, 1 base at V and 2 bases at J, with 7 bases in the middle. The CDR3 contains 14 residues. Germline V lookup: CDR1 LGHNT, CDR2 FRNRAP. CDR3 coding DNA: TGTGCTAGTGGTTTGGGACAGTTCACAGATACGCAGTATTTT. Its translation: CASGLGQFTDTQYF.

The chain links TRBV6-2 or TRBV6-3 to TRBJ1-2; 10 nucleotides match TRBD1. The CDR3 is 16 residues long. Looked up from germline, CDR1 is MNHEY and CDR2 is SVGEGT. The J segment lost 5 bases and the V segment lost 6 bases, leaving 12 bases of the junction unmatched. CDR3 sequence reads: CASSPRQGAWSYGYTF. In DNA, the CDR3 is TGTGCCAGCAGCCCTAGACAGGGGGCATGGTCATATGGCTACACCTTC.

The gene calls are TRBV14 and TRBJ1-3, with D tentatively TRBD1 (6 bases). CDR3 length equals 14 residues. Trimming cost V 3 bases and J 3 bases, with 9 bases left between them. The germline CDR1 and CDR2 sequences are SGHDN and FVKESK. CDR3 bases: TGTGCCAGCAGCCACCGGACAGTTGGAAACACCATATATTTT. Translation: CASSHRTVGNTIYF.

The CDR3 nucleotides are TGTGCCAGCTCAACGGAGATAGCGGCGCAGTACTTC. Encoded protein: CASSTEIAAQYF. This chain uses TRBV18 with TRBJ2-7; TRBD2 might be the D (6 bases). The CDR3 totals 12 residues. Germline CDR1 reads KGHSH; CDR2 reads LQKENI. V was clipped by 5 bases and J by 9 bases, with 14 bases between them.

The rearrangement links TRBV27 to TRBJ1-5; D call uncertain. This CDR3 is 13 amino acids long. Deletions cut 1 base from V and 4 bases from J, with 5 bases between. CDR1 is MNHEY, CDR2 SMNVEV, per germline (reference sequence). The CDR3 DNA sequence: TGTGCCAGCAGTTTATACTGGAATCAGCCCCAGCATTTT. Its protein is CASSLYWNQPQHF.